This T cell receptor beta chain was sequenced in a study of persistence of HIV-infected CD4 T cells. Lysates of CMV-infected fibroblasts at approximately 10 ug/mL stimulated these cells. Memory cells lacking CD40L and CD69 with high CD45RO were sorted. A remark on this clone: The target antigen is unknown.

V lost 4 bases to trimming and J lost 2 bases, with 9 bases between them. The length of the CDR3 is 13 residues. Germline lookup yields CDR1 MNHEY and CDR2 SMNVEV (reference sequence). The immunoSEQ assay was version 4, run in survey mode. TCRdb's copy holds only in-frame clones and misses some; the assay was immunoSEQ multiplex PCR. The sample consists of approximately 30,000 clones, roughly four fifths of them appearing once. The rearrangement links TRBV27 to TRBJ2-7; no clear D gene. This receptor was taken from an adult man with HIV who was CMV-seropositive. The source material was CD4+ T cells sorted from PBMCs after approximately 20-hour stimulation, sampled from a patient who received antiretroviral therapy. For the CDR3, the DNA is TGTGCCAGCAGTTCTATCGGAACCTACGAGCAGTACTTC. It encodes CASSSIGTYEQYF.